Sequencing of this T cell receptor (beta chain) was carried out in a study of blood T cell repertoires in COVID-19. This clone has more than one count but fewer than ten. Source study methods: Reference gene primer amplification gave estimated nucleated cell counts. Here immunoSEQ multiplex PCR was the method, and the copy in TCRdb shows in-frame clones only, minus some. V and J calls and clone size are as listed in that table; D and trimming were resolved from the DNA. The sample shows 200,000 to 250,000 clones, about nine tenths of them seen only once. This CDR3 has 14 amino acids. Germline assignment: CDR1 MGHRA and CDR2 YSYEKL. V was cut by 3 bases and J by 5 bases, with 13 bases left in between.

This TCR derives from a woman aged 55-70 years with acute or convalescent COVID-19. The sequencing input was peripheral blood. The chain couples TRBV4-1 to TRBJ1-2, with a tentative D call TRBD1 (5 bases). The CDR3 region has the DNA TGCGCCAGCAGCCATGAATCGACAGTTTATGGCTACACCTTC. Encoded protein: CASSHESTVYGYTF.